The rows below give T cell receptor beta chains drawn from one sample of a study of blood T cell repertoires in COVID-19. Sequencing used immunoSEQ multiplex PCR; TCRdb keeps in-frame clones, though not all of them. The data contain about 120,000 clones, approximately 87% of them seen just once; the ten biggest clones take up about 3.9%. The source material was peripheral blood. The receptors were gathered from a man aged 55-75 years with acute or convalescent COVID-19. CDR3s leave out the opening cysteine and the closing phenylalanine or tryptophan. For some rows the clone size is stated as once, few or many, or as a class when expanded; others skip it.

V	length	size	J	CDR3
TRBV19	15	-	TRBJ1-3	ASSNREGSPTGNTIY
TRBV3-1/TRBV3-2	12	few	TRBJ2-5	ASSQSGQMETQY
TRBV4-2	12	-	TRBJ2-5	ASSQGSYQETQY
TRBV5-4	13	-	TRBJ2-3	ASSLGDTSTDTQY
TRBV7-9	14	once	TRBJ2-2	ASSSGQGTNTGELF
TRBV24-1	12	-	TRBJ2-2	ATSGGRNTGELF
TRBV18	13	-	TRBJ2-1	ASSPRSTERSEQF
TRBV10-3	10	-	TRBJ2-1	AITGEGNEQF
TRBV5-4	14	-	TRBJ2-2	ASSKGLAGWAGELF
TRBV7-7	13	-	TRBJ2-7	ASSRQGGPLDEQY
TRBV28	12	-	TRBJ2-1	ASSPGGEWNEQF
TRBV15	13	-	TRBJ1-2	ATSREAGPSYGYT
TRBV7-7	12	-	TRBJ2-5	ASSSDRGSETQY
TRBV19	11	once	TRBJ2-5	ASGASREETQY
TRBV5-1	14	-	TRBJ2-3	ASRMISPMGADTQY
TRBV25-1	12	many	TRBJ1-2	ASSEFEANYGYT
TRBV10-2	11	-	TRBJ1-4	ASSESIGEKLF
TRBV6-1	12	-	TRBJ2-7	ASSELAGVSEQY
TRBV28	14	-	TRBJ2-4	ASSPPTGLGKNIQY
TRBV2	11	-	TRBJ2-1	ASSLDRYNEQF
TRBV7-2	13	-	TRBJ1-2	ASSLGGTGNYGYT
TRBV7-2	14	-	TRBJ1-6	ASSPSLGAATSPLH
TRBV28	14	-	TRBJ2-5	ASASAAGGRQETQY
TRBV18	13	-	TRBJ2-5	ASSQGLAGIETQY
TRBV13	12	-	TRBJ2-2	ASATSGNTGELF
TRBV19	11	-	TRBJ2-3	ASSAADTDTQY
TRBV11-3	15	-	TRBJ1-6	ASSPEGGHLSNSPLH
TRBV2	13	-	TRBJ1-1	ASSELGQGVTEAF
TRBV7-2	15	-	TRBJ2-5	ASSLWLGTGYQETQY
TRBV18	16	-	TRBJ2-7	ASSPIVASGILPYEQY
TRBV7-2	12	-	TRBJ2-5	ASSSEVGGETQY
TRBV10-3	15	-	TRBJ2-1	AISQGLAGRSDNEQF
TRBV19	12	-	TRBJ2-7	ASSSQGVSYEQY
TRBV28	12	-	TRBJ1-6	ASSSGQGNSPLH
TRBV28	15	-	TRBJ2-1	ASSFQPSGRPYNEQF
TRBV27	13	once	TRBJ2-7	ASSFSWRELYEQY
TRBV4-2	15	-	TRBJ1-4	ASSQRTGGTTNEKLF
TRBV14	11	once	TRBJ2-7	ASSQTSGYEQY
TRBV6-5	13	-	TRBJ1-2	ASSSGQGKVDGYT
TRBV5-1	16	-	TRBJ2-6	ASSWEGRISSGANVLT
TRBV5-4	14	few	TRBJ2-5	ASSRGLAGVEETQY
TRBV10-2	15	few	TRBJ1-3	ASSGQGLTSSGNTIY
TRBV7-9	12	-	TRBJ2-1	ASSPGQGPNEQF
TRBV29-1	12	once	TRBJ2-7	SVEVRLAGVEQY